This paragraph covers one T cell receptor (beta chain) sequence. Its target is not known. This table comes from immunoSEQ multiplex PCR, and its TCRdb copy is limited to in-frame clones, with some not included. Seen here are 200,000 to 250,000 clones, under 95% observed once, and the top ten hold approximately 1%. The source of the sample is a study of T cell responses to AZD1222 COVID-19 vaccine. Findings of the study overall: The donors showed a predominance of white British ancestry and of females, with possible underestimation of clonal diversity. Repertoire samples came only from after the peak T cell response. Spike-specific TCR breadth rose after two AZD1222 doses, and depth rose as well.

V lost 6 bases and J 4 bases, leaving 15 bases between the germline ends. The V gene's germline CDR1 is LNHDA and CDR2 SQIVND (reference sequence). The CDR3 length is 14 residues. The receptor comes from an adult in good health. The chain combines TRBV19 with TRBJ1-2, with a weak D call TRBD1 (6 bases). Material: peripheral blood, obtained on day 0 of MenACWY control vaccination. The CDR3 nucleotides are TGTGCCAGTAGCCGCTCCCAGGGGAGCTATGGCTACACCTTC. This sequence encodes CASSRSQGSYGYTF.